The 16 T cell receptor beta chains below were found in one sample sequenced in a study of CD8+CD57+ T cells in acquired aplastic anemia. The template for TCR beta VDJ and CDR3 sequence profiling was genomic DNA. TCRdb itself ran the reads through MiXCR, one entry per CDR3 protein. The sample has 98,000 or so distinct CDR3 sequences, 40% to 60% seen once; the top ten hold 25% to 35%. Sequencing input: sorted CD4+, CD8+, or CD8+CD57+ T cells (not recorded which) from PBMCs. The receptor source for this set is a human donor in good health, serving as a control.

This clonotype was counted between two and nine times. A clone one base away is much larger, so this may be a read error. The CDR3 reads CASSGGGRESSYEQYF. CDR3 nucleotide sequence: TGTGCCAGCAGTGGGGGGGGCAGGGAGAGCTCCTACGAGCAGTACTTC. The rearrangement joins TRBV25-1 to TRBJ2-7, with D tentatively TRBD2 (7 bases). Germline V gene sequence: CDR1 MGHDK, CDR2 SYGVNS. V dropped 4 bases and J dropped 0 bases, with 16 bases sitting between them. CDR3 size: 16 residues.

On this clonotype: A junction boundary mismatches the germline segment, possibly from a read error. The V and J genes are TRBV10-3 and TRBJ2-7; 14 positions agree with TRBD2. The CDR3 is 15 residues long. Germline CDR1 is ENHRY and CDR2 is SYGVKD. The chain's CDR3 is CAIRGTSGGSCEQYF. The CDR3 DNA sequence: TGTGCCATCAGAGGGACTAGCGGGGGATCCTGCGAGCAGTACTTC.

The J gene is TRBJ1-1, the V gene TRBV10-1, with 8 bases identical to TRBD1. Trimming took 5 bases from V and 7 from J; bases not matched to a gene: 3. CDR3 length equals 12 residues. CDR1 and CDR2 from the germline V gene are WNHNN and SYGVQD (reference sequence). CDR3 residues: CASSNDRGEAFF. Written as DNA, the CDR3 is TGCGCCAGCAGTAACGACAGGGGTGAAGCTTTCTTT.

The chain uses TRBV20-1 and TRBJ1-5; D is possibly TRBD1 (6 bases). V dropped 3 bases and J dropped 5 bases, with 20 bases sitting between them. Germline V gene data show CDR1 as DFQATT and CDR2 as SNEGSKA (reference sequence). This CDR3 has 16 residues. As DNA, the CDR3 is TGCAGTGCTAGCTTTCCGACAGGACGAGGAGATCAGCCCCAGCATTTT. Translation: CSASFPTGRGDQPQHF.

The rearrangement joins TRBV19 to TRBJ2-7; maybe TRBD1 (6 bases). The CDR3 runs to 13 residues. The germline V and J ends were trimmed by 6 bases and 0 bases, with 9 bases remaining between them. Germline V CDR1 and CDR2: LNHDA, SQIVND (reference sequence). The CDR3: CASSRDTSYEQYF. DNA for the CDR3: TGTGCCAGTAGCCGGGACACCTCCTACGAGCAGTACTTC.

This clonotype has ten or more counts. J is TRBJ2-7 and V is TRBV6-2 or TRBV6-3, with D possibly TRBD2 on 5 matching bases. The V gene's germline CDR1 is MNHEY and CDR2 SVGEGT. The CDR3 has 15 residues. V dropped 0 bases and J dropped 4 bases, with 13 bases sitting between them. The CDR3 spells CASSYSSRGWYEQYF. Here the CDR3 DNA reads TGTGCCAGCAGTTACTCGAGTCGAGGGTGGTACGAGCAGTACTTC.

This chain joins TRBV7-9 and TRBJ1-6; perhaps TRBD1 as D (5 bases). Trimming cost V 1 base and J 5 bases, with 9 bases left between them. Germline V gene lookup returns CDR1 SEHNR and CDR2 FQNEAQ (reference sequence). This CDR3 region has 15 residues. This CDR3 reads CASSLVQGNNSPLHF. As DNA, the CDR3 is TGTGCCAGCAGCTTAGTGCAGGGAAATAATTCACCCCTCCACTTT.

The rearrangement uses TRBV12-3 or TRBV12-4 and TRBJ2-7; tentatively, D is TRBD2 (6 bases). This CDR3 comprises 13 residues. The V gene lost 7 bases and the J gene lost 6 bases, with 16 bases spanning the gap. CDR3 bases: TGTGCCAGCAAGACCGTTGGAGGGGTCGAGCAGTACTTC. This codes for CASKTVGGVEQYF.

The V and J genes are TRBV15 and TRBJ2-1; possibly TRBD2 for D (5 bases). The CDR3 contains 13 residues. V lost 0 bases, J lost 7 bases, and 7 bases lay in between. The germline gives CDR1 LNHNV, CDR2 YYDKDF (reference sequence). Here the CDR3 DNA reads TGTGCCACCAGCAGAGATCAGCGGAATGAGCAGTTCTTC. Amino acid sequence: CATSRDQRNEQFF.

This clonotype was counted many times. V is TRBV6-1 and J is TRBJ2-5; tentative D call: TRBD1 (6 bases). This CDR3 has 12 amino acids. The germline V gene encodes CDR1 MNHNS and CDR2 SASEGT. The V end lost 6 bases, the J end lost 3 bases, and 8 bases lay between the germline ends. The CDR3 DNA follows: TGTGCCAGCAGCGCAGGGGAAGAGACCCAGTACTTC. Its protein is CASSAGEETQYF.

This clonotype has a handful of counts. The chain is built from TRBV9 and TRBJ2-2; no firm D call. The CDR3 totals 15 residues. V was cut by 1 base and J by 2 bases, with 9 bases left in between. Germline values: CDR1 SGDLS, CDR2 YYNGEE. The CDR3 nucleotides are TGTGCCAGCAGCGTATGGAGCCTAAACACCGGGGAGCTGTTTTTT. Its translation: CASSVWSLNTGELFF.

The genes are TRBV10-1 and TRBJ2-7; D remains ambiguous. This CDR3 contains 13 residues. V lost 4 bases and J lost 5, with 12 bases in between. Per the germline V gene, CDR1 is WNHNN and CDR2 is SYGVQD (reference sequence). CDR3 in DNA: TGCGCCAGCAGTGGAAAGAGAATCCACGAGCAGTACTTC. Protein product: CASSGKRIHEQYF.

This clonotype was seen many times. The genes are TRBV12-3 or TRBV12-4 and TRBJ2-3; perhaps TRBD1 as D (5 bases). Trimming took 5 bases from V and 7 from J, leaving 7 bases between them. The CDR3 contains 11 residues. The CDR3 loop reads CASSRQNTQYF. DNA for the CDR3: TGTGCCAGCAGTCGACAGAATACGCAGTATTTT.

The rearrangement uses TRBV2 and TRBJ2-2, with D uncertain. The CDR3 covers 13 residues. Germline values: CDR1 SNHLY, CDR2 FYNNEI. V was pared by 11 bases and J by 3 bases, with 13 bases between. CDR3 amino acids: CAGTDSYTGELFF. The CDR3 region has the DNA TGTGCCGGCACCGACTCGTACACCGGGGAGCTGTTTTTT. The full variable domain, with the rest looked up from reference TRBV2 and TRBJ2-2, is EPEVTQTPSHQVTQMGQEVILRCVPISNHLYFYWYRQILGQKVEFLVSFYNNEISEKSEIFDDQFSVERPDGSNFTLKIRSTKLEDSAMYFCAGTDSYTGELFFGEGSRLTVL.

The CDR3 sequence is CSAQVAALNTEAFF. DNA for the CDR3: TGCAGTGCCCAAGTGGCAGCCTTAAACACTGAAGCTTTCTTT. The V call is TRBV20-1, the J call TRBJ1-1, with D hard to call. The CDR3 contains 14 residues. The ends were cut back, 6 bases at V and 2 bases at J, with 16 bases in the middle. Looked up from germline, CDR1 is DFQATT and CDR2 is SNEGSKA (reference sequence).

This clonotype was observed a handful of times. This chain joins TRBV15 and TRBJ2-6; TRBD1 matches at 7 bases. The J segment lost 5 bases and the V segment lost 0 bases, leaving 4 bases of the junction unmatched. Germline lookup yields CDR1 LNHNV and CDR2 YYDKDF (reference sequence). The CDR3 spans 16 residues. The CDR3, as DNA: TGTGCCACCAGCAGAGAAATGACAGGGAGGGCCAACGTCCTGACTTTC. It specifies CATSREMTGRANVLTF.